The rows below give T cell receptor beta chains drawn from one sample of a study of blood T cell repertoires in COVID-19. Generated by immunoSEQ multiplex PCR, the TCRdb table keeps only in-frame clones and is missing some. The table shows hundreds of thousands of clones, with around four fifths occurring only once. The sample was peripheral blood. These TCRs come from an elderly man with acute or convalescent COVID-19. Both conserved end residues are part of each CDR3. D genes are given only for firm matches. Not every row has a clone size; where given, it reads once, few, many or a size class.

d_call j_call v_call clone_size cdr3_length cdr3_nt cdr3_aa
NA TRBJ2-5 TRBV2 NA 14 TGTGCCAGCAGTGAATCGGTAAACCAAGAGACCCAGTACTTC CASSESVNQETQYF
NA TRBJ1-2 TRBV11-1 few 15 TGTGCCAGCAGCCCCGGACTTGAACTCTCTTATGGCTACACCTTC CASSPGLELSYGYTF
TRBD1 TRBJ1-2 TRBV24-1 NA 14 TGTGCCACCAGTGCCAGGACAGGCAACTATGGCTACACCTTC CATSARTGNYGYTF
NA TRBJ1-1 TRBV2 NA 15 TGTGCCAGCAGTGAAGAGGTGGCGGCGGACACTGAAGCTTTCTTT CASSEEVAADTEAFF
TRBD2 TRBJ2-4 TRBV28 NA 18 TGTGCCAGCAACGGATTAGCGGGGAATTACTTAGCCAAAAACATTCAGTACTTC CASNGLAGNYLAKNIQYF
NA TRBJ1-6 TRBV6-1 once 17 TGTGCCAGCAGTGTGCCTGAGGGAGGCTCCTATAATTCACCCCTCCACTTT CASSVPEGGSYNSPLHF
NA TRBJ2-1 TRBV28 NA 15 TGTGCCAGCAGTTCGGGGACTGGGGGTTACAATGAGCAGTTCTTC CASSSGTGGYNEQFF
TRBD1 TRBJ1-3 TRBV7-8 NA 15 TGTGCCAGCAGCCGGGACAGAGCCTCTGGAAACACCATATATTTT CASSRDRASGNTIYF
NA TRBJ1-2 TRBV7-3 NA 15 TGTGCCAGCAGCTTAACGGGAGGCTCTAACTATGGCTACACCTTC CASSLTGGSNYGYTF
NA TRBJ2-1 TRBV5-1 NA 15 TGCGCCAGCAGCGTGCGACTAGGCAGTGGGAATGAGCAGTTCTTC CASSVRLGSGNEQFF
TRBD2 TRBJ2-2 TRBV11-2 NA 17 TGTGCCAGCAGTCCCGGACTAGCGGGAGTACGAACCGGGGAGCTGTTTTTT CASSPGLAGVRTGELFF
NA TRBJ2-5 TRBV29-1 NA 15 TGCAGCGTTGACCCTTATAACAGGCCCGAAGAGACCCAGTACTTC CSVDPYNRPEETQYF
NA TRBJ2-7 TRBV28 NA 14 TGTGCCAGCAGTGATCCACAGGGTAGGTACGAGCAGTACTTC CASSDPQGRYEQYF
TRBD1 TRBJ1-5 TRBV2 NA 13 TGTGCCAGCAGTGAAGGACAGGGAGAGCCCCAGCATTTT CASSEGQGEPQHF
NA TRBJ2-7 TRBV5-1 NA 15 TGCGCCAGCAACTCACAAGGCGGGACCCTCTCCGAGCAGTACTTC CASNSQGGTLSEQYF
NA TRBJ1-1 TRBV5-1 NA 14 TGCGCCAGCAGCTTGGCCGGGGGTCGGACTGAAGCTTTCTTT CASSLAGGRTEAFF
TRBD1 TRBJ2-1 TRBV5-1 NA 15 TGCGCCAGCAGCTTGGTGTCGACAGGGTACAATGAGCAGTTCTTC CASSLVSTGYNEQFF